This T cell receptor (beta chain) was identified during a study of CD8 T cells in Susac syndrome. The length of the CDR3 is 14 residues. The V gene end was trimmed by 3 bases and the J gene end by 3 bases; junction bases not matched to a gene: 3. Germline CDR1 reads LNHDA; CDR2 reads SQIVND (reference sequence). Treatment-naive patients with stable or active relapsing-remitting disease were the multiple sclerosis controls. In contrast to the negatively isolated CD8+ and CD4+ T cells, TEMRA cells were FACS-enriched. Random hexamers served to reverse transcribe about 0.45 to 1 ug RNA. TCR beta CDR3 was amplified by immunoSEQ covering 54 Vbeta and 13 Jbeta. TCRdb reprocessed the immunoSEQ multiplex PCR reads via MiXCR and lists one record per CDR3 protein. The repertoire holds about 300,000 distinct CDR3 sequences, with over 75% as singletons. Study-wide findings and caveats: Individuals included in the TCR sequencing and HLA analysis were acknowledged by the study to be relatively few in number.

As concerns this clonotype: The antigen is undetermined.

Sample: CD8+ T cells from PBMCs. This clonotype originated in a human donor with multiple sclerosis. The gene calls are TRBV19 and TRBJ1-1, with 8 nucleotides matching TRBD1. CDR3 region: CASSISGGYTEAFF. CDR3 nucleotide sequence: TGTGCCAGTAGTATCTCAGGGGGCTACACTGAAGCTTTCTTT.